Below are 3 T cell receptor beta chains sequenced from a single sample in a study of blood T cell repertoires in COVID-19. Profiling relied on immunoSEQ multiplex PCR, and the TCRdb table lists in-frame clones only, not all of them. The sample lists 150,000 to 200,000 clones; 70% to 90% were seen once. Sequencing input: peripheral blood. The source of these receptors is a middle-aged man with active or convalescent COVID-19.

This clone has a handful of counts. The junction departs from the called germline gene at one end, perhaps through a read error. The chain has TRBV7-7 and TRBJ2-1, with D perhaps TRBD2 (6 bases). The CDR3 loop spans 13 amino acids. CDR1 is SSHAT, CDR2 FNYEAQ, per germline (reference sequence). The DNA of the CDR3 is TGTGCTAGCAGCCAGGACTACGACCATGAGCAGTTCTTC. Protein product: CASSQDYDHEQFF.

This clone was seen once. The J gene is TRBJ2-5, the V gene TRBV10-3; weak D call: TRBD2 (5 bases). Germline loops: CDR1 ENHRY, CDR2 SYGVKD. This CDR3 has 12 residues. With 3 bases removed from V and 5 bases from J, the gap between germline ends came to 7 bases. The CDR3 coding sequence is TGTGCCATCAGTGAAAGAGGGGAGACCCAGTACTTC. Its translation is CAISERGETQYF.

The chain combines TRBV7-2 with TRBJ1-3; the D is unclear. Trimming shortened V by 3 bases and J by 10 bases, and 16 bases separated the two germline ends. Germline CDR1 reads SGHTA; CDR2 reads FQGNSA. The CDR3 spans 14 residues. CDR3 coding DNA: TGTGCCAGCAGCTTGATTGACCCGCGGGGTACCATATATTTT. Translated: CASSLIDPRGTIYF.